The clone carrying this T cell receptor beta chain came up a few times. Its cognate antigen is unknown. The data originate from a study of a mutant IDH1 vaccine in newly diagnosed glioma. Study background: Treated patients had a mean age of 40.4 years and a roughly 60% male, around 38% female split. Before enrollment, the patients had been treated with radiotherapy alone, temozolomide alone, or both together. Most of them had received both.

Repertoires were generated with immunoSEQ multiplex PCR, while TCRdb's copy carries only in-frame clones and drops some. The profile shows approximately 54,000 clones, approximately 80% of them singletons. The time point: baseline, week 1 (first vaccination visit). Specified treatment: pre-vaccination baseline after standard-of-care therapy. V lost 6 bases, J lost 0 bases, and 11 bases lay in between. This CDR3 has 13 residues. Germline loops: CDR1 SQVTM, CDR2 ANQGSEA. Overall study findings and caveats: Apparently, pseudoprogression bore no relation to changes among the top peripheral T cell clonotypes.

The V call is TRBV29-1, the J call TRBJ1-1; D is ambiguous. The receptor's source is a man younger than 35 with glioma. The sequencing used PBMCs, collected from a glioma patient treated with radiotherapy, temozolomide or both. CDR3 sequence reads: CSVHGIMNTEAFF. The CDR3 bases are TGCAGCGTCCACGGGATCATGAACACTGAAGCTTTCTTT.